This TCR beta chain was identified in a study of T cell responses to AZD1222 COVID-19 vaccine. Study results and limitations: Nearly half of spike-specific TCRs reportedly target unmutated variant regions. Mostly white British, mostly female donors; authors suggested clonal diversity may be underestimated. Spike-specific TCR breadth and depth were elevated following two AZD1222 doses.

A note on this clone: Its antigen is unidentified. The germline gene is not matched at one end of the junction; a read error may be the cause.

Sequencing used immunoSEQ multiplex PCR; TCRdb keeps in-frame clones, though not all of them. This sample has more than 120,000 clones; about nine tenths occur once, and the top ten carry around 1.6%. Germline lookup yields CDR1 LNHDA and CDR2 SQIVND (reference sequence). There are 10 residues in the CDR3. The chain carries TRBV19 and TRBJ2-2; a weak D match, TRBD2 (5 bases). This receptor was identified in an adult who received the AZD1222 COVID-19 vaccine. This specimen consisted of peripheral blood, obtained 28 days after the second AZD1222 dose. Written as DNA, the CDR3 is TGCCCGAGGGAGACCGGGGAGCTGTTTTTT. This encodes CPRETGELFF.